Shown below are 7 T cell receptor beta chains from a single sample sequenced in a study of vaccination and CD4 T cells after COVID-19. The antigens for these receptors are not known. An Oncomine TCR Beta short-read assay was used to sequence the DNA from cultured CD4+ T cells. MiXCR, run by TCRdb on the PCR reads, gives a single entry per CDR3 protein. The sample contains roughly 8,900 distinct CDR3 sequences, under 65% of which appear only once. Indicated treatment: approximately nine-day PBMC culture with coronavirus spike peptide pools or control peptides (ViraFEST assay). The specimen comprised cultured CD4+ T cells from blood, sampled after SARS-CoV-2 vaccination. These receptors were taken from a human donor with COVID-19.

The chain joins TRBV4-2 to TRBJ2-1; possible D gene TRBD1, 5 bases. The germline CDR1 and CDR2 sequences are LGHNA and YNFKEQ. V was clipped by 3 bases and J by 6 bases, with 12 bases between them. The CDR3 is made up of 14 amino acids. This chain's CDR3 is CASSHEKGRNEQFF. The CDR3, as DNA: TGTGCCAGCAGCCACGAAAAGGGGCGCAATGAGCAGTTCTTC.

This clonotype came up once. J is TRBJ1-6 and V is TRBV24-1; weak D call: TRBD1 (6 bases). V was pared by 4 bases and J by 5 bases, with 14 bases between. The CDR3 is 16 residues long. Looked up from germline, CDR1 is KGHDR and CDR2 is SFDVKD. CDR3 residues: CATSDLGTLNNSPLHF. The CDR3 DNA sequence: TGTGCCACCAGTGACCTAGGGACACTCAATAATTCACCCCTCCACTTT.

Here the CDR3 DNA reads TGTGCCAGCAGCCAAGGAGAAGGGGTTCCCCGACGGGGCTACACCTTC. Translating gives CASSQGEGVPRRGYTF. This chain uses TRBV7-2 with TRBJ1-2, with D possibly matching TRBD1 (5 bases). The length of the CDR3 is 16 residues. The V gene lost 5 bases and the J gene lost 8 bases, with 24 bases spanning the gap. Looked up from germline, CDR1 is SGHTA and CDR2 is FQGNSA.

This chain connects TRBV7-9 to TRBJ1-5; a weak D match, TRBD1 (5 bases). The CDR3 runs to 14 residues. From germline, CDR1 is SEHNR and CDR2 FQNEAQ (reference sequence). Trimming took 0 bases from V and 6 from J, leaving 9 bases between them. The CDR3 sequence is CASSLARGFQPQHF. CDR3 nucleotide sequence: TGTGCCAGCAGCTTAGCACGGGGGTTTCAGCCCCAGCATTTT. Supplemented by reference TRBV7-9 and TRBJ1-5, the full variable domain reads DTGVSQNPRHKITKRGQNVTFRCDPISEHNRLYWYRQTLGQGPEFLTYFQNEAQLEKSRLLSDRFSAERPKGSFSTLEIQRTEQGDSAMYLCASSLARGFQPQHFGDGTRLSIL.

J is TRBJ2-7 and V is TRBV20-1, with 8 bases matching TRBD1. The CDR3 length is 18 residues. CDR1 is DFQATT and CDR2 is SNEGSKA in the germline V gene (reference sequence). The junction had 18 bases not matched to a gene; V was cut back by 2 bases and J by 3 bases. The CDR3 region has the DNA TGCAGTGCTAGACGCCAAACTGTCAGGGGGCGAACGGACTACGAGCAGTACTTC. This translates into CSARRQTVRGRTDYEQYF.

The table lists this clonotype with a few counts. The chain joins TRBV6-1 to TRBJ1-2; perhaps TRBD1 as D (5 bases). V was clipped by 5 bases and J by 7 bases, with 14 bases between them. The CDR3 runs 13 residues. Germline V gene data show CDR1 as MNHNS and CDR2 as SASEGT. The CDR3 spells CASSRQGFGGYTF. In nucleotides, the CDR3 is TGTGCCAGCAGTCGGCAGGGCTTTGGTGGCTACACCTTC.

This clonotype was counted a few times. The chain joins TRBV6-1 to TRBJ1-1; the D gene is possibly TRBD1 (6 bases). This CDR3 has 16 residues. Trimming removed 6 bases at V and 5 bases at J, with 22 bases between. Germline CDR1 and CDR2: MNHNS and SASEGT. The CDR3 DNA is TGTGCCAGCAGCTTCAGAGCGGGGGGGGCTAGGACTGAAGCTTTCTTT. As protein: CASSFRAGGARTEAFF.